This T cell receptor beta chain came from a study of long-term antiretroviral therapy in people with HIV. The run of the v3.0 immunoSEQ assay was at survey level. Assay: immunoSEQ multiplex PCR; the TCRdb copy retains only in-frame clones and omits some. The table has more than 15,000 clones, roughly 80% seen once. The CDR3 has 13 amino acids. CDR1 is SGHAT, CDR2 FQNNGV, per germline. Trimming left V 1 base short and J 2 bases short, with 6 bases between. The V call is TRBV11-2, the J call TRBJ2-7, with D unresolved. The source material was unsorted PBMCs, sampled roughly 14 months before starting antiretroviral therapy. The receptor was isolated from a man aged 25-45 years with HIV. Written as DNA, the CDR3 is TGTGCCAGCAGCTTAGGGGTCACCTACGAGCAGTACTTC. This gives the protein CASSLGVTYEQYF.